This TCR beta chain emerged from a study of T cell clonotyping in hematopoietic cell transplantation. Study-wide results and caveats: Without cell sorting, CD4 versus CD8 contributions remain unresolved. At the given depth, recipient repertoires were over 95% de novo clonotypes. Recipient TCR diversity dropped after transplant; expanded clonotypes rose from day 30 to 180.

About this clone: Its specificity is unknown.

The data were produced by immunoSEQ multiplex PCR, yet TCRdb's version contains in-frame clones alone and is incomplete. The repertoire holds approximately 17,000 clones, with less than 80% as singletons. The CDR3 runs to 15 residues. Germline CDR1 is SGHDT and CDR2 is YYEEEE. The V end was cut by 6 bases, the J end by 12 bases, with 25 bases between. The sequence was obtained from an older woman in good health. Some clones in this sample may be carry-over from other donors' samples. This rearrangement joins TRBV5-6 to TRBJ2-1; D may be TRBD2 (7 bases). The sequenced sample was peripheral blood mononuclear cells. The CDR3 sequence is CASTGRGGSLVRQFF. CDR3 coding DNA: TGTGCCAGCACTGGCAGGGGCGGGAGTTTGGTCAGGCAGTTCTTC.